This T cell receptor beta chain was observed in a study of regulatory T cells in long-lasting Graves disease. Study findings and constraints: Persistent disease was characterized by preferential usage of TRBV28, TRBJ1-2 and TRBJ2-5.

Building the TCR beta libraries relied on iRepertoire HTBI primers, and CDR3 regions underwent Arm-PCR. Per the original methods: Identified segments across samples numbered 60 or so TRBV and roughly 15 TRBJ. From the multiplex PCR reads, TCRdb called clonotypes with MiXCR, one entry per CDR3 protein. The authors' filters were not applied to this entry. Of around 450,000 distinct CDR3 sequences detected, about 22% appear once; the ten largest clones hold roughly 7.1%. Comment on this clonotype: Its antigen remains unknown.

Per germline, CDR1 LNHDA and CDR2 SQIVND (reference sequence). The CDR3 is made up of 13 amino acids. The trim removed 10 bases at V and 8 bases at J, leaving 12 bases unmatched. The time point was: persistent/refractory GD, antithyroid drugs over 5 years with positive TRAb. TCR sequences were obtained from RNA taken from PBMCs. The receptor was isolated from a female donor with Graves disease. The rearrangement uses TRBV19 and TRBJ1-2; 8 positions agree with TRBD1. The input for sequencing was peripheral blood mononuclear cells (PBMCs), taken when the disease was refractory, from a patient treated with antithyroid drugs. The CDR3 loop is CANGTGGTWGYTF. CDR3 DNA: TGTGCCAACGGGACAGGAGGTACTTGGGGCTACACCTTC.